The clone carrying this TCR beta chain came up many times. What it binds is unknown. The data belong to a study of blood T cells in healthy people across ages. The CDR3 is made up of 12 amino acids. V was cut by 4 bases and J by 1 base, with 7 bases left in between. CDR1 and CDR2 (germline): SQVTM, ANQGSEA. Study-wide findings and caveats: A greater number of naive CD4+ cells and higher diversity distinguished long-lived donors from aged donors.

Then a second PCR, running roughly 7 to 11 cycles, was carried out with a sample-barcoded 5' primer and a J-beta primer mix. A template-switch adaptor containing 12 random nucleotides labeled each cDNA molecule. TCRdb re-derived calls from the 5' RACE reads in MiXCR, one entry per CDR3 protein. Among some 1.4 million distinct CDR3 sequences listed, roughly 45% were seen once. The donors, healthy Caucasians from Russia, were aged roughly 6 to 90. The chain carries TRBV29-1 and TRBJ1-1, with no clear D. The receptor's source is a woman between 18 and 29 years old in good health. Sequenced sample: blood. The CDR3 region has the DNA TGCAGCGTTGTGCGGGGGAACACTGAAGCTTTCTTT. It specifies CSVVRGNTEAFF.